These T cell receptor beta chains were read from a single sample in a study of TIL therapy for anti-PD-1-resistant metastatic lung cancer. The table came from immunoSEQ multiplex PCR; TCRdb's copy has only in-frame clones and leaves some out. The table records 7,600 or so clones, over 55% of them present only once. The input for sequencing was tumor tissue, taken at baseline. Every receptor here comes from a person aged 25 to 80 with non-small cell lung cancer. The CDR3 runs from the conserved cysteine through the conserved F or W. A D gene is named only where the DNA matches it firmly. A clone size is listed for some rows: how often the clone was seen (once, few, many), or a class if it is expanded.

j_call v_call d_call clone_size cdr3_aa cdr3_nt
TRBJ2-1 TRBV5-1 TRBD2 NA CASSLRGVTYNEQFF TGCGCCAGCAGCTTGCGGGGGGTAACCTACAATGAGCAGTTCTTC
TRBJ2-2 TRBV29-1 NA NA CSIGVSGPNTGELFF TGCAGCATTGGAGTTTCGGGACCGAACACCGGGGAGCTGTTTTTT
TRBJ2-5 TRBV18 NA once CASSGTGETQYF TGTGCCAGCTCGGGAACGGGGGAGACCCAGTACTTC
TRBJ2-4 TRBV21-1 NA NA CASGGGAGAKNIQYF TGTGCCAGCGGGGGAGGAGCGGGCGCCAAAAACATTCAGTACTTC
TRBJ1-4 TRBV19 TRBD1 NA CASSPGTAGYNEKLFF TGTGCCAGTAGTCCGGGGACAGCCGGTTATAATGAAAAACTGTTTTTT
TRBJ2-3 TRBV11-3 NA NA CASSEGSLSDTQYF TGTGCCAGCAGCGAGGGATCCCTGTCCGATACGCAGTATTTT
TRBJ2-7 TRBV6-5 NA NA CASSQPGYEQYF TGTGCCAGCAGTCAACCGGGCTACGAGCAGTACTTC
TRBJ2-2 TRBV18 NA NA CASSPVTGELFF TGTGCCAGCTCACCAGTTACCGGGGAGCTGTTTTTT
TRBJ2-7 TRBV29-1 NA NA CSVGPSSGRNEQYF TGCAGCGTTGGACCTAGTAGCGGCCGCAACGAGCAGTACTTC
TRBJ2-6 TRBV12-3/TRBV12-4 NA few CATLRSGANVLTF TGTGCCACTCTGAGATCTGGGGCCAACGTCCTGACTTTC
TRBJ2-3 TRBV6-5 NA once CASKTGSDTQYF TGTGCCAGCAAAACGGGGTCCGATACGCAGTATTTT
TRBJ2-7 TRBV2 NA NA CASETTVYPYEQYF TGTGCCAGCGAGACCACAGTTTACCCCTACGAGCAGTACTTC
TRBJ1-2 TRBV4-3 TRBD1 medium-sized CASSQGLQGAGGYTF TGCGCCAGCAGCCAAGGGTTGCAGGGGGCGGGTGGCTACACCTTC
TRBJ2-3 TRBV4-1 NA once CASSQSGSPIPTDTQYF TGCGCCAGCAGCCAATCAGGATCCCCAATCCCAACAGATACGCAGTATTTT
TRBJ1-5 TRBV6-5 TRBD1 NA CASRTGGALGQPQHF TGTGCCAGCAGGACAGGGGGCGCGCTGGGACAGCCCCAGCATTTT
TRBJ2-2 TRBV6-1 TRBD2 once CASSEAFFRTAGGARYTGELFF TGTGCCAGCAGTGAAGCTTTTTTCCGGACCGCGGGAGGGGCGCGGTACACCGGGGAGCTGTTTTTT
TRBJ2-1 TRBV4-3 NA NA CASSLGVNEQFF TGCGCCAGCAGCCTAGGAGTCAATGAGCAGTTCTTC
TRBJ1-2 TRBV4-1 TRBD1 NA CASSQITRDRSSYTF TGCGCCAGCAGCCAGATAACTCGGGACAGGTCGAGCTACACCTTC
TRBJ2-5 TRBV18 TRBD1 NA CASSPPDRVETQYF TGTGCCAGCTCACCACCCGACAGGGTCGAGACCCAGTACTTC
TRBJ1-5 TRBV6-6 NA NA CASRPGAVGQPQHF TGTGCCAGCAGGCCCGGGGCAGTCGGTCAGCCCCAGCATTTT
TRBJ2-5 TRBV6-5 TRBD2 NA CASSRASGTQETQYF TGTGCCAGCAGTCGGGCTAGCGGGACCCAAGAGACCCAGTACTTC
TRBJ1-1 TRBV14 NA NA CASSQSPKYSLNTEAFF TGTGCCAGCAGCCAAAGTCCTAAGTATTCCTTGAACACTGAAGCTTTCTTT
TRBJ2-6 TRBV9 NA NA CASSVGGVLLSGANVLTF TGTGCCAGCAGCGTAGGGGGGGTCCTCCTCTCTGGGGCCAACGTCCTGACTTTC
TRBJ2-1 TRBV19 TRBD2 NA CASSIRTSGGSNEQFF TGTGCCAGTAGTATCCGGACTAGCGGGGGGAGCAATGAGCAGTTCTTC
TRBJ1-1 TRBV19 NA NA CASSIGGGLMNTEAFF TGTGCCAGTAGTATTGGTGGGGGGCTTATGAACACTGAAGCTTTCTTT
TRBJ2-7 TRBV19 TRBD1 NA CASSIDGGTAYEQYF TGTGCCAGTAGTATAGATGGTGGGACAGCCTACGAGCAGTACTTC
TRBJ2-3 TRBV6-1 TRBD1 few CASSEQEGAGDTQYF TGTGCCAGCAGTGAACAAGAGGGGGCGGGAGATACGCAGTATTTT
TRBJ1-2 TRBV5-1 NA NA CASSLEAGRRGDYGYTF TGCGCCAGCAGCTTGGAGGCGGGACGGCGGGGGGACTATGGCTACACCTTC
TRBJ2-3 TRBV29-1 TRBD1 NA CSVGVSTGGITDTQYF TGCAGCGTTGGGGTGTCGACAGGGGGCATTACAGATACGCAGTATTTT
TRBJ1-2 TRBV18 NA NA CASSPDSYGYTF TGTGCCAGCTCACCAGACAGCTATGGCTACACCTTC
TRBJ2-7 TRBV4-3 NA NA CASSQELGYEQYF TGCGCCAGCAGCCAAGAGTTGGGCTACGAGCAGTACTTC